This T cell receptor beta chain was sequenced for a study of T cell responses to AZD1222 COVID-19 vaccine. The overall study: Samples with a second dose at about 4 or about 12 weeks were pooled together.

From germline, CDR1 is SGHTA and CDR2 FQGNSA. The CDR3 spans 15 residues. The V end lost 5 bases, the J end lost 1 base, and 11 bases lay between the germline ends. TCRdb's copy holds only in-frame clones and misses some; the assay was immunoSEQ multiplex PCR. Here the sample spans 80,000 to 95,000 clones, approximately 90% being singletons. This sample comprised peripheral blood, obtained on day 0 of AZD1222 vaccination. The TCR comes from an adult in good health. The V call is TRBV7-2, the J call TRBJ2-2; D possibly corresponds to TRBD1 (5 bases). The CDR3 coding sequence is TGTGCCAGCAGCGATCAGGGATTGAACACCGGGGAGCTGTTTTTT. Protein sequence: CASSDQGLNTGELFF.